The rows below give T cell receptor beta chains drawn from one sample of a study of blood T cell repertoires in COVID-19. Clones were sequenced by immunoSEQ multiplex PCR, and TCRdb holds only the in-frame ones, with some missing. The sample has 200,000 or so clones, roughly 80% seen once. Sequencing was performed on peripheral blood. The source of these receptors is a human donor in a cohort sampled during active COVID-19. The CDR3 runs from the conserved cysteine through the conserved F or W. A D gene is named only where the DNA matches it firmly. A row's size may be missing; if present it is once, few, many or a size class.

length	D	V	size	J	CDR3	DNA
11	NA	TRBV30	NA	TRBJ2-1	CAAPGGIEQFF	TGTGCCGCGCCAGGAGGGATTGAGCAGTTCTTC
15	NA	TRBV4-1	NA	TRBJ2-4	CASSQDPGHQNIQYF	TGCGCCAGCAGCCAAGATCCGGGACACCAAAACATTCAGTACTTC
13	NA	TRBV15	NA	TRBJ1-5	CATSGQINQPQHF	TGTGCCACCAGTGGGCAGATCAATCAGCCCCAGCATTTT
14	NA	TRBV14	many	TRBJ1-3	CASSQGASGNTIYF	TGTGCCAGCAGTCAAGGGGCCTCTGGAAACACCATATATTTT
14	NA	TRBV19	NA	TRBJ1-1	CASSTGQTNTEAFF	TGTGCCAGTAGTACTGGACAGACGAACACTGAAGCTTTCTTT
13	NA	TRBV27	NA	TRBJ1-1	CASRTRGFTEAFF	TGTGCCAGCAGGACACGGGGGTTTACTGAAGCTTTCTTT
13	TRBD1	TRBV5-1	NA	TRBJ1-3	CASSWGQGNTIYF	TGCGCCAGCAGCTGGGGACAGGGAAACACCATATATTTT
11	NA	TRBV5-5	NA	TRBJ1-2	CASSAGIRGTF	TGTGCCAGCAGCGCAGGGATTCGCGGCACCTTC
12	NA	TRBV11-2	NA	TRBJ1-1	CASSPGYTEAFF	TGTGCCAGCAGCCCAGGTTACACTGAAGCTTTCTTT
15	NA	TRBV5-1	NA	TRBJ1-5	CASSLPRGPDQPQHF	TGCGCCAGCAGCTTGCCTAGGGGTCCTGATCAGCCCCAGCATTTT
13	NA	TRBV12-3/TRBV12-4	few	TRBJ1-5	CASSSGQFNPQHF	TGTGCCAGCAGTTCAGGACAGTTTAACCCCCAGCATTTT
15	NA	TRBV5-1	NA	TRBJ2-2	CASSLAPGSTGELFF	TGCGCCAGCAGCTTGGCCCCAGGGTCGACCGGGGAGCTGTTTTTT
13	NA	TRBV14	NA	TRBJ1-1	CASSGSENTEAFF	TGTGCCAGCAGCGGGAGCGAGAACACTGAAGCTTTCTTT
18	TRBD1	TRBV3-1/TRBV3-2	once	TRBJ1-4	CASSRPAGTGGPSEKLFF	TGTGCCAGCAGCCGCCCGGCCGGGACAGGGGGTCCGAGTGAAAAACTGTTTTTT
17	TRBD2	TRBV24-1	NA	TRBJ2-5	CATSDPGDSGDGETQYF	TGTGCCACCAGTGATCCCGGTGATAGCGGGGACGGGGAGACCCAGTACTTC
13	TRBD1	TRBV15	once	TRBJ1-5	CATSRNHRGPQHF	TGTGCCACCAGCAGAAACCACAGGGGGCCGCAGCATTTT
13	NA	TRBV19	NA	TRBJ1-4	CASNRRRDEKLFF	TGTGCCAGTAACAGGAGACGGGATGAAAAACTGTTTTTT
16	TRBD2	TRBV11-1	NA	TRBJ2-5	CASSPAQRGGQETQYF	TGTGCCAGCAGCCCGGCCCAGCGGGGGGGTCAAGAGACCCAGTACTTC
14	NA	TRBV27	NA	TRBJ2-2	CASSFRTNTGELFF	TGTGCCAGCAGTTTCCGTACGAACACCGGGGAGCTGTTTTTT
15	TRBD1	TRBV18	once	TRBJ1-1	CASSLTGQLNTEAFF	TGTGCCAGCTCACTCACGGGACAGTTGAACACTGAAGCTTTCTTT
14	TRBD1	TRBV4-1	NA	TRBJ2-2	CASSAQGDTGELFF	TGCGCCAGCAGCGCACAGGGGGACACCGGGGAGCTGTTTTTT
12	NA	TRBV18	many	TRBJ2-3	CASSRSADTQYF	TGTGCCAGCTCACGTAGCGCGGATACGCAGTATTTT
13	NA	TRBV11-2	NA	TRBJ2-3	CASSLDLGGPGHF	TGTGCCAGCAGCTTAGATCTTGGGGGTCCGGGACACTTT
15	TRBD1	TRBV5-1	NA	TRBJ2-6	CATSRGPSGANVLTF	TGCGCCACAAGCAGGGGGCCCTCTGGGGCCAACGTCCTGACTTTC
13	NA	TRBV27	NA	TRBJ1-1	CASSFRRATEAFF	TGTGCCAGCAGTTTCCGGAGAGCCACTGAAGCTTTCTTT
15	TRBD1	TRBV7-3	NA	TRBJ1-6	CASSLSGGGNSPLHF	TGTGCCAGCAGCTTGTCAGGGGGCGGAAATTCACCCCTCCACTTT
16	NA	TRBV11-2	NA	TRBJ2-5	CASSSTENRVQETQYF	TGTGCCAGCAGCTCGACAGAAAACAGGGTCCAAGAGACCCAGTACTTC
13	NA	TRBV3-1/TRBV3-2	NA	TRBJ1-2	CASSPLANYGYTF	TGTGCCAGCAGCCCCTTAGCTAACTATGGCTACACCTTC